This record concerns one T cell receptor (beta chain) sequence. Its antigen is not known. Time point defined: newly diagnosed GD, antithyroid drugs for less than 3 months. The TCR library was made from RNA that had been extracted from PBMCs in TRIzol. The data derive from a study of regulatory T cells in long-lasting Graves disease. Study overall: Recently diagnosed Graves' patients had received antithyroid drugs for under 3 months.

Relying on iRepertoire HTBI primers and Arm-PCR of CDR3 regions, the team built TCR beta libraries. In TCRdb, the multiplex PCR reads were re-called with MiXCR into one record per CDR3 protein. This sample has around 500,000 distinct CDR3 sequences; about 16% occur once, and the top ten carry more than 20%. General study findings and limits: Relative to new patients (roughly 950), persistent patients exhibited greater sharing of public clonotypes (around 3,000).

This CDR3 comprises 13 residues. From germline, CDR1 is MNHNS and CDR2 SASEGT. Trimming cost V 5 bases and J 4 bases, with 9 bases left between them. These records were also assigned to another study, of T cells in Graves' hyperthyroidism and ophthalmopathy. That work states: Clinical symptoms, serum thyroxine and TRAb, thyroid ultrasound and orbital computed tomography were used for the diagnoses. HTBI primers were used for first-round RT-PCR of the TCR CDR3.

The sequence was obtained from a woman in her forties or fifties with Graves disease. This chain joins TRBV6-1 and TRBJ2-1; D is unresolved. The starting material was peripheral blood mononuclear cells (PBMCs), obtained at new diagnosis, from a patient treated with antithyroid drugs. CDR3 bases: TGTGCCAGCAGTCGCCAAAGGTACAATGAGCAGTTCTTC. This gives the protein CASSRQRYNEQFF.